This T cell receptor beta chain was retrieved from a study of blood T cell repertoires in COVID-19 (dated by TCRdb to between 2020 and 2021). In the study overall: The collaborator samples originated in the United States, Italy and Spain and spanned the acute and convalescent phases of COVID-19. The material from the prospective study consisted of cDNA or gDNA derived from T cells, B-cell-depleted T cells, or PBMCs. Deeply sampled blood TCRbeta repertoires from subjects exposed to, actively infected with, or recovered from COVID-19 were included in the dataset. The repertoires were released in a freely available public database intended as a resource for research on the immune response to SARS-CoV-2. Samples came from the ongoing ImmuneRACE study (first 160 participants) plus 1,254 subjects from 6 global collaborators. Sample metadata almost always included a de-identified subject ID, COVID-19 status, age in years and sex. Where available, HLA class I and class II types were obtained from metadata supplied by the sample provider rather than from assay-based typing.

A word on this clone: Its antigen is not yet known. The record has no base qualities; no much larger clone is one base away.

The CDR3, from cysteine to phenylalanine, totals 16 residues. CDR3 DNA is the only sequence kept; it has 48 bases, read in frame from the first base. CDR1 and CDR2 are drawn from the germline V gene (reference sequence): LNHNV, YYDKDF. For this chain, trimming is 5 bases at the V end and 6 bases at the J end, and the number of junction bases without a gene match is 9. Summary of the overall study and its limitations: Clinical and demographic metadata were provided uncurated, with the amount varying by source and participant.

One collaborating source in Seattle enrolled patients during active infection and followed them longitudinally through the course of disease. The collaborating institutions used their own protocols to collect whole blood in K2EDTA tubes. For TCRbeta analysis, collaborator samples were shipped as frozen whole blood, as isolated PBMCs, or as DNA extracted from either sample type. TCRbeta CDR3 regions were amplified from genomic DNA using the immunoSEQ Assay, a bias-controlled multiplex PCR. The paper's processing steps were these. The number of nucleated cells in each sample was estimated by amplification of reference gene primers within the assay. Sequence reads were collapsed and filtered to measure the absolute abundance of every unique TCRbeta CDR3 rearrangement. For each sample, productive Simpson clonality was calculated as the square root of Simpson's diversity index over productive rearrangements. TCRdb carries this immuneACCESS record with in-frame sequences only. Its versions omit some clonotypes, under half of them owing to an unresolved V gene in the studies checked, with the rest unexplained. The V and J calls and clone size were taken over from that table, and D and trimming were inferred from the DNA. The sample table lists about 260,000 clones, 91% of them with a count of one. The ten largest account for around 2.6% of the sample.

The chain couples TRBV15 to TRBJ2-1; 11 nucleotides in the junction match TRBD1. The receptor was isolated from a person between 18 and 30 years old with COVID-19, enrolled during active disease. The sample comprised peripheral blood. The bases are TGTGCCACCAGCGGGATGACGGACAGGGGGCTCAATGAGCAGTTCTTC. Its coded protein is CATSGMTDRGLNEQFF. Where the CDR3 stops, the reference TRBV15 and TRBJ2-1 genes take over; the full variable domain is DAMVIQNPRYQVTQFGKPVTLSCSQTLNHNVMYWYQQKSSQAPKLLFHYYDKDFNNEADTPDNFQSRRPNTSFCFLDIRSPGLGDTAMYLCATSGMTDRGLNEQFFGPGTRLTVL.